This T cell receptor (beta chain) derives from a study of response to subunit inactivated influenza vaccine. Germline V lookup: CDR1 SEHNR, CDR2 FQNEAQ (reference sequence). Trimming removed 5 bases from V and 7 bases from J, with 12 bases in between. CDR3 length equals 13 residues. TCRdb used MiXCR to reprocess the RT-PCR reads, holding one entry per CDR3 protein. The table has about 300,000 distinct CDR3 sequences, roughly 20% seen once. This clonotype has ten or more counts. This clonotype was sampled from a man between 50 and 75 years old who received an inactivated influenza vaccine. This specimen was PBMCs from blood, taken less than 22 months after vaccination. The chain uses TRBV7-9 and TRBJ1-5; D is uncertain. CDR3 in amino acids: CASSPALGQPQHF. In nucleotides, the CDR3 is TGTGCCAGCAGCCCTGCTCTCGGGCAGCCCCAGCATTTT.